Presented here are 5 T cell receptor beta chains from one specimen sequenced in a study of response to subunit inactivated influenza vaccine. TCRdb processed the RT-PCR reads anew with MiXCR; each CDR3 protein has one entry. The sample has over 150,000 distinct CDR3 sequences, about 10% seen once; the top ten hold roughly a third. The source material was CD8+ T cells sorted from PBMCs, sampled about 24 months after vaccination. The receptors were sampled from a man aged 50 to 75 who received an inactivated influenza vaccine.

V and J are TRBV29-1 and TRBJ2-1; possible D gene TRBD2, 7 bases. CDR1 SQVTM and CDR2 ANQGSEA come from the germline V gene. This CDR3 contains 13 residues. Trimming removed 3 bases at V and 9 bases at J, with 15 bases between. The CDR3 loop is CSVEGGGRSEQFF. The CDR3 DNA reads TGCAGCGTTGAGGGGGGGGGCCGGTCTGAGCAGTTCTTC.

The genes are TRBV20-1 and TRBJ2-7; 12 bases agree with TRBD1. Germline V CDR1 and CDR2: DFQATT, SNEGSKA (reference sequence). V lost 2 bases, J lost 2 bases, and 4 bases stayed unmatched. The CDR3 is made up of 15 amino acids. The CDR3 loop reads CSARSGDRGPYEQYF. CDR3 DNA sequence: TGCAGTGCTAGATCAGGGGACAGGGGGCCCTACGAGCAGTACTTC.

V is TRBV7-2 and J is TRBJ2-2, with a possible D match to TRBD1 (5 bases). This CDR3 spans 17 amino acids. V was cut by 4 bases and J by 6 bases, with 21 bases left in between. Germline assignment: CDR1 SGHTA and CDR2 FQGNSA. The CDR3: CASSYHPPLTGSGELFF. In nucleotides, the CDR3 is TGTGCCAGCAGCTACCACCCCCCTTTAACAGGATCCGGGGAGCTGTTTTTT.

This chain joins TRBV7-9 and TRBJ2-1, with D possibly TRBD2 on 6 matching bases. Trimming cost V 5 bases and J 1 base, with 15 bases left between them. The CDR3 covers 16 residues. The germline V gene has CDR1 SEHNR and CDR2 FQNEAQ (reference sequence). The CDR3 DNA sequence: TGTGCCAGCAGCCCGCTAACGGCGGGATCCTACAATGAGCAGTTCTTC. Protein product: CASSPLTAGSYNEQFF. The whole variable domain, remainder taken from reference TRBV7-9 and TRBJ2-1, is DTGVSQNPRHKITKRGQNVTFRCDPISEHNRLYWYRQTLGQGPEFLTYFQNEAQLEKSRLLSDRFSAERPKGSFSTLEIQRTEQGDSAMYLCASSPLTAGSYNEQFFGPGTRLTVL.

The chain joins TRBV11-2 to TRBJ2-1; tentative D call: TRBD2 (6 bases). CDR3 size: 12 residues. Germline V gene lookup returns CDR1 SGHAT and CDR2 FQNNGV. Trimming left V 4 bases short and J 9 bases short, with 10 bases between. CDR3 loop: CASSSLASEQFF. The CDR3 nucleotides are TGTGCCAGCAGCTCCCTAGCGAGTGAGCAGTTCTTC.